Below are 12 T cell receptor beta chains sequenced from a single sample in a study of OX40 agonist ivuxolimab in advanced cancers. TCRdb's table, derived via immunoSEQ multiplex PCR, lists solely in-frame clones and lacks some. Among 35,000 to 40,000 clones listed, more than 75% were seen once. Sequenced material: CD4+ or CD8+ T cells sorted from blood, taken in a trial of the OX40 agonist ivuxolimab. These receptors all come from an adult with an advanced solid tumor such as melanoma, head and neck, liver or kidney cancer.

This chain connects TRBV13 to TRBJ2-7; the D gene is possibly TRBD2 (5 bases). The CDR3 spans 14 residues. The germline V gene encodes CDR1 PRHDT and CDR2 FYEKMQ (reference sequence). Trimming removed 2 bases at V and 0 bases at J, with 8 bases between. DNA of the CDR3: TGTGCCAGCAGCTTATGGGAGAGCTCCTACGAGCAGTACTTC. Protein product: CASSLWESSYEQYF.

The J gene is TRBJ1-1, the V gene TRBV6-5, with no clear D. V was pared by 0 bases and J by 4 bases, with 9 bases between. Per germline, CDR1 MNHEY and CDR2 SVGAGI. The CDR3 is made up of 14 amino acids. The CDR3 coding sequence is TGTGCCAGCAGTTACTCTCACTGGGGCACTGAAGCTTTCTTT. It specifies CASSYSHWGTEAFF.

This clone has only one observation. The gene calls are TRBV9 and TRBJ2-3; tentative D call: TRBD2 (5 bases). The V gene lost 0 bases and the J gene lost 2 bases, with 10 bases spanning the gap. The CDR3 has 15 residues. The germline gives CDR1 SGDLS, CDR2 YYNGEE. CDR3 amino acids: CASSVEDWATDTQYF. CDR3 DNA: TGTGCCAGCAGCGTAGAGGACTGGGCCACAGATACGCAGTATTTT.

This clone came up once. The V gene is TRBV11-3, the J gene TRBJ2-2; D may be TRBD1 (5 bases). This CDR3 is built from 13 residues. The germline gives CDR1 SGHNT, CDR2 YENEEA. V gave up 1 base and J gave up 6 bases, with 6 bases separating them. CDR3 coding DNA: TGTGCCAGCAGCTTAGTGGGGCCCGGGGAGCTGTTTTTT. It translates to CASSLVGPGELFF.

This chain links TRBV27 with TRBJ1-1; D is undetermined. V gave up 4 bases and J gave up 0 bases, with 6 bases separating them. The germline V gene has CDR1 MNHEY and CDR2 SMNVEV (reference sequence). The CDR3 has 13 residues. The CDR3 bases are TGTGCCAGCAGTTACCTCATGAACACTGAAGCTTTCTTT. It specifies CASSYLMNTEAFF.

The chain uses TRBV9 and TRBJ1-3, with D uncertain. The CDR3 sequence is 14 residues long. With 4 bases removed from V and 0 bases from J, the gap between germline ends came to 8 bases. Germline V gene sequence: CDR1 SGDLS, CDR2 YYNGEE. The CDR3 DNA follows: TGTGCCAGCAGCCCCGGGAACTCTGGAAACACCATATATTTT. Its protein product is CASSPGNSGNTIYF.

CDR3 residues: CAIGQLEEQYF. CDR3 DNA sequence: TGTGCCATCGGGCAGCTTGAAGAGCAGTACTTC. The chain couples TRBV7-9 to TRBJ2-7, with unresolved D. V lost 10 bases to trimming and J lost 7 bases, with 14 bases between them. The CDR3 runs to 11 residues. CDR1 and CDR2 (germline): SEHNR, FQNEAQ (reference sequence).

In its sample, this clone was seen once. An end of the junction does not agree with germline; a read error may underlie this. The chain uses TRBV7-9 and TRBJ2-7, with TRBD1 identical over 7 bases. Germline-derived CDR1 and CDR2 are SEHNR and FQNEAQ (reference sequence). The CDR3 runs 15 residues. The CDR3 sequence: CASSLGYTGAHEQYF. The CDR3 bases are TGTGCCAGCAGTTTAGGGTACACAGGGGCCCACGAGCAGTACTTC.

This CDR3 reads CASSIIGTSATGNEQFF. As DNA, the CDR3 is TGTGCCAGCAGCATAATCGGGACTAGCGCTACTGGCAATGAGCAGTTCTTC. The chain is built from TRBV2 and TRBJ2-1; 10 positions match TRBD2. Germline CDR1 and CDR2: SNHLY and FYNNEI. The CDR3 is made up of 17 amino acids. V shed 6 bases and J 6 bases; nucleotides not matched to a gene: 14.

The chain carries TRBV7-9 and TRBJ2-5, with D possibly being TRBD1 or TRBD2 (5 bases each). V lost 4 bases to trimming and J lost 3 bases, with 15 bases between them. CDR3 size: 15 residues. Germline CDR1 is SEHNR and CDR2 is FQNEAQ (reference sequence). CDR3 sequence: CASSSARGSEETQYF. The CDR3 DNA is TGTGCCAGCAGCTCAGCCCGGGGCTCAGAAGAGACCCAGTACTTC.

J is TRBJ2-1 and V is TRBV28; unclear D gene. With 2 bases removed from V and 2 bases from J, the gap between germline ends came to 13 bases. CDR3 length: 16 amino acids. From germline, CDR1 is MDHEN and CDR2 SYDVKM. This CDR3 reads CASSLLAASPYNEQFF. DNA for the CDR3: TGTGCCAGCAGTTTACTCGCGGCATCGCCCTACAATGAGCAGTTCTTC.

Only one count was recorded for this clone. The chain uses TRBV28 and TRBJ1-5; D remains unclear. Trimming took off 6 bases at V and 0 bases at J, with 12 bases between the two ends. CDR3 size: 15 residues. CDR1 is MDHEN and CDR2 is SYDVKM in the germline V gene. This CDR3 is CASSLGQYSNQPQHF. CDR3 in DNA: TGTGCCAGCAGCTTAGGGCAGTATAGCAATCAGCCCCAGCATTTT.